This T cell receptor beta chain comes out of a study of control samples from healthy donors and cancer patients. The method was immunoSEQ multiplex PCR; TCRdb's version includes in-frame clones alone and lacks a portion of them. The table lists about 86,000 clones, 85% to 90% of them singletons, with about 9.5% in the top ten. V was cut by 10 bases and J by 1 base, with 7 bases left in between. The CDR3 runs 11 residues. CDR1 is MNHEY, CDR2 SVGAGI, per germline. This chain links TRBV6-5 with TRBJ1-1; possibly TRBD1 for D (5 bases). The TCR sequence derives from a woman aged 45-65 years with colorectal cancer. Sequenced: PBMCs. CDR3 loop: CATQGNTEAFF. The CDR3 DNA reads TGTGCCACCCAGGGGAACACTGAAGCTTTCTTT.